The T cell receptor beta chain described here comes from a study of cytomegalovirus exposure and HLA in healthy donors. At the level of the study: The early release's HLA-typed donors yielded about 85 million unique TCRs.

PCR was performed using 60 Vbeta and 13 Jbeta primers. The table came from immunoSEQ multiplex PCR; TCRdb's copy has only in-frame clones and leaves some out. The sample consists of 120,000 to 150,000 clones, less than 80% of them appearing once. The CDR3 consists of 13 residues. Germline V gene data show CDR1 as MDHEN and CDR2 as SYDVKM. Trimming took 5 bases from V and 8 from J; bases not matched to a gene: 7. Nominally healthy donors were sampled, though unrecorded immune exposures were likely. Comment on this clone: Its antigen is currently unknown.

Study outcomes and limitations: As a later analysis showed, a missense DCLRE1C variant was linked to trimming of TCR beta V- and J-genes. In an earlier analysis, in some 500 donors, most V segments appeared productive either ~90% or ~30% of the time.

Material: PBMCs. This TCR was sampled from a woman aged 45 to 65 in good health and CMV-seropositive. The chain combines TRBV28 with TRBJ1-2; 8 bases are shared with TRBD1. The CDR3 nucleotides read TGTGCCAGCAGTCAGACAGGGGTAAGGGGCTACACCTTC. This sequence encodes CASSQTGVRGYTF.